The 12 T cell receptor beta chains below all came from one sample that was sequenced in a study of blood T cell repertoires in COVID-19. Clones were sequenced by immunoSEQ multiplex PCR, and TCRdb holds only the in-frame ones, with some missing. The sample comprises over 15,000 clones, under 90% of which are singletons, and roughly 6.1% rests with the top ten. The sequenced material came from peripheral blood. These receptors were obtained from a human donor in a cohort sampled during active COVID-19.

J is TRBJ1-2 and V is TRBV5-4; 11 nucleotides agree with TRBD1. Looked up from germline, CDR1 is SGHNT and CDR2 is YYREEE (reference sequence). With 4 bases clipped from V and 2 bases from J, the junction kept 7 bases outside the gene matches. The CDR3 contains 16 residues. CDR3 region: CASSPGQGAENYGYTF. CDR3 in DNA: TGTGCCAGCAGCCCCGGACAGGGGGCAGAGAACTATGGCTACACCTTC.

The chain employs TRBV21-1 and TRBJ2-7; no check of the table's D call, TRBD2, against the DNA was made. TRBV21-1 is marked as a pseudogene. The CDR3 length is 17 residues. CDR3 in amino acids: CATLPLAGDRIGDEQYF. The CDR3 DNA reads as TGTGCCACCCTACCACTAGCGGGAGATCGAATTGGGGACGAGCAGTACTTC.

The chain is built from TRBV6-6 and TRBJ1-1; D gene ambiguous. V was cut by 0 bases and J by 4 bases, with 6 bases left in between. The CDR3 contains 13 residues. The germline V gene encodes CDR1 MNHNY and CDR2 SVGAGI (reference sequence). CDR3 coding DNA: TGTGCCAGCAGTTACTCGATGGCCACTGAAGCTTTCTTT. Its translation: CASSYSMATEAFF.

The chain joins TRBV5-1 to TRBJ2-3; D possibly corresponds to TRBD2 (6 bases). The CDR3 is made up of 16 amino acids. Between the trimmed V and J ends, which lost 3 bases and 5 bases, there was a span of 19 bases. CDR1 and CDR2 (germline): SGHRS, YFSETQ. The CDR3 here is CASSWRWGEKGDTQYF. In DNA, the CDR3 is TGCGCCAGCAGCTGGAGGTGGGGGGAGAAGGGAGATACGCAGTATTTT.

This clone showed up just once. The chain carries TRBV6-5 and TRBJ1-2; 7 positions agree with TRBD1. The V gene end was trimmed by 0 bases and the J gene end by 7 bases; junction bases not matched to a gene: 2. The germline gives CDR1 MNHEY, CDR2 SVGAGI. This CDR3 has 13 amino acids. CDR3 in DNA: TGTGCCAGCAGTTACTCAGGGGGCCGTGGCTACACCTTC. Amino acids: CASSYSGGRGYTF.

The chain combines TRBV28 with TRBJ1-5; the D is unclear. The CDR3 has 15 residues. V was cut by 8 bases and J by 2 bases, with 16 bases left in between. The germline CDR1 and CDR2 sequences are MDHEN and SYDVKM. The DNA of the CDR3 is TGTGCCAGCGGCACGGACTCAACTGGCAATCAGCCCCAGCATTTT. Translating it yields CASGTDSTGNQPQHF.

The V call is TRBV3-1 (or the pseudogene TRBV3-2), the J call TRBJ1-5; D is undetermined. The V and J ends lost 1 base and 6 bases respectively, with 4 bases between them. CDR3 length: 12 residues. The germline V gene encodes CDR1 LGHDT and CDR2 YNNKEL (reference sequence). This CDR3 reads CASSQGGQPQHF. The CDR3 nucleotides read TGTGCCAGCAGCCAAGGCGGTCAGCCCCAGCATTTT.

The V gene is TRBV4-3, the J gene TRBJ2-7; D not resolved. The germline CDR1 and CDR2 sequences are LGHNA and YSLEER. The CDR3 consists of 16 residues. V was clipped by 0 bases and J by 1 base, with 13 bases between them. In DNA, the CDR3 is TGCGCCAGCAGCCAAGATCACGATCTACAGTCCTACGAGCAGTACTTC. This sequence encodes CASSQDHDLQSYEQYF.

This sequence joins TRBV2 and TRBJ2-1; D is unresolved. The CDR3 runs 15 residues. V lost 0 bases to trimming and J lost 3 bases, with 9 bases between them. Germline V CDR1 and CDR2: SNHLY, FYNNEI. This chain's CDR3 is CASSEARLVYNEQFF. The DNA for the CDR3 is TGTGCCAGCAGTGAAGCGCGTCTAGTCTACAATGAGCAGTTCTTC.

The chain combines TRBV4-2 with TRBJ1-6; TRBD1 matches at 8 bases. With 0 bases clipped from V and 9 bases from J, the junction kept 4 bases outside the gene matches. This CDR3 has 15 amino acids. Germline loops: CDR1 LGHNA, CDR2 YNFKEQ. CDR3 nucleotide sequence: TGTGCCAGCAGCCAAGAGGACAGGGAAACTTCACCCCTCCACTTT. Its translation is CASSQEDRETSPLHF.

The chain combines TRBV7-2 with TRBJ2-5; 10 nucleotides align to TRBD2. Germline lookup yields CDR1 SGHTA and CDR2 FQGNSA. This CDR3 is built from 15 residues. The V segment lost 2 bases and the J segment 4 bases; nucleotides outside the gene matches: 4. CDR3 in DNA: TGTGCCAGCAGCTTAACGCCTAGCGGGAGAGAGACCCAGTACTTC. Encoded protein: CASSLTPSGRETQYF.

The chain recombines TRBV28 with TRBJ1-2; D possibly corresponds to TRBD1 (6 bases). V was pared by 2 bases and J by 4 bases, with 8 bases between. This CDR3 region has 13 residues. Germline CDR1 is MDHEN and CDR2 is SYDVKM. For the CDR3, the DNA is TGTGCCAGCAGTTTACGCAGGGGCTATGGCTACACCTTC. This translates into CASSLRRGYGYTF.